Shown below are 15 T cell receptor beta chains from a single sample sequenced in a study of cytotoxic CD8 clonotypes in ibrutinib-treated CLL listed by TCRdb under 2021. Explained via the paper, the time point label denotes: approximately twelve months on ibrutinib. The library was generated by the immunoSEQ multiplex PCR assay. TCRdb provides this immuneACCESS table in a form limited to in-frame rearrangements. Some clones are lacking; in checked studies, under half of them reflect an unresolved V gene, and why the rest are absent is not known. This sample lists nearly 100,000 clones; almost 80% were detected once. The ten biggest clones cover about 32% of the sample. The sample was PBMCs, taken after 12 months of ibrutinib treatment. These receptors came from a human donor with chronic lymphocytic leukemia.

V and J are TRBV7-2 and TRBJ2-7; TRBD1 agrees at 10 bases. Unmatched junction bases numbered 7, after V lost 5 bases and J lost 6 bases. CDR1 is SGHTA, CDR2 FQGNSA, per germline. The CDR3 contains 14 residues. The CDR3 region has the DNA TGTGCCAGCAGCCCCCGGGACAGGGGACCCGAGCAGTACTTC. Residues: CASSPRDRGPEQYF.

The V call is TRBV6-5, the J call TRBJ2-6; 7 bases match TRBD1. The V and J ends lost 6 bases and 0 bases, in that order; junction bases with no gene match: 2. The CDR3 runs to 15 residues. From germline, CDR1 is MNHEY and CDR2 SVGAGI. The CDR3 nucleotides are TGTGCCAGCAGCCCAGGGGGCTCTGGGGCCAACGTCCTGACTTTC. Encoded protein: CASSPGGSGANVLTF.

The rearrangement joins TRBV6-5 to TRBJ1-4; TRBD1 matches at 7 bases. Germline V CDR1 and CDR2: MNHEY, SVGAGI. The CDR3 is made up of 15 amino acids. J was trimmed by 3 bases and V by 2 bases; bases with no gene match: 3. The CDR3 protein is CASSYRGLANEKLFF. Written as DNA, the CDR3 is TGTGCCAGCAGTTACAGGGGGCTCGCTAATGAAAAACTGTTTTTT.

V gene TRBV6-5 combines with J gene TRBJ1-5; TRBD1 agrees at 7 bases. The CDR3 is 15 residues long. J was trimmed by 6 bases and V by 0 bases; bases with no gene match: 5. CDR1 and CDR2 (germline): MNHEY, SVGAGI. Written as DNA, the CDR3 is TGTGCCAGCAGTTACTCTAACAGGGGAGGTCAGCCCCAGCATTTT. Its translation: CASSYSNRGGQPQHF.

V and J are TRBV5-1 and TRBJ2-1; D might be TRBD1 (6 bases). Trimming cost V 4 bases and J 4 bases, with 12 bases left between them. CDR1 is SGHRS, CDR2 YFSETQ, per germline. The CDR3 contains 14 residues. CDR3 in amino acids: CASSPGQWYNEQFF. CDR3 bases: TGCGCCAGCAGCCCTGGACAGTGGTACAATGAGCAGTTCTTC.

The chain links TRBV11-3 to TRBJ2-1; D uncertain. The V end lost 1 base, the J end lost 4 bases, and 14 bases lay between the germline ends. The germline V gene encodes CDR1 SGHNT and CDR2 YENEEA. This CDR3 has 16 amino acids. CDR3 protein: CASSLGAPLGYNEQFF. The CDR3 DNA sequence: TGTGCCAGCAGCTTAGGGGCTCCCTTGGGGTACAATGAGCAGTTCTTC.

J is TRBJ1-1 and V is TRBV5-6; tentative D call: TRBD1 (5 bases). V was clipped by 0 bases and J by 4 bases, with 13 bases between them. From germline, CDR1 is SGHDT and CDR2 YYEEEE. This CDR3 comprises 15 residues. The CDR3 DNA sequence: TGTGCCAGCAGCTTGGAGATAGGGGAGGGCACTGAAGCTTTCTTT. Its translation is CASSLEIGEGTEAFF.

J is TRBJ1-1 and V is TRBV7-2; D is possibly TRBD1 (5 bases). Trimming pared 4 bases from V and 11 bases from J, leaving 20 bases between. The CDR3 has 14 residues. From germline, CDR1 is SGHTA and CDR2 FQGNSA. CDR3 sequence reads: CASSYSRDGLSAFF. The CDR3 DNA reads as TGTGCCAGCAGCTACTCCCGGGACGGTCTCTCGGCTTTCTTT.

The chain uses TRBV6-5 and TRBJ1-2, with D perhaps TRBD1 (5 bases). The V and J ends lost 3 bases and 2 bases respectively, with 13 bases between them. Germline V gives CDR1 MNHEY, CDR2 SVGAGI. CDR3 length: 15 amino acids. DNA for the CDR3: TGTGCCAGCAGTTATATCAGGGAAGACAACTATGGCTACACCTTC. Its protein product is CASSYIREDNYGYTF.

This clone was detected once. The chain combines TRBV10-3 with TRBJ1-1; the D is unclear. CDR1 is ENHRY, CDR2 SYGVKD, per germline. The CDR3 contains 14 residues. V lost 1 base and J lost 3, with 9 bases in between. CDR3 bases: TGTGCCATCAGTGAGTTTCACCTGGACACTGAAGCTTTCTTT. It translates to CAISEFHLDTEAFF.

This chain uses TRBV11-2 with TRBJ2-5; D might be TRBD1 (6 bases). Deletions cut 0 bases from V and 4 bases from J, with 15 bases between. CDR3 length: 16 residues. Germline values: CDR1 SGHAT, CDR2 FQNNGV. The CDR3 nucleotides are TGTGCCAGCAGCTTAGATCAGGCAGGGGCTGGAGAGACCCAGTACTTC. Its translation is CASSLDQAGAGETQYF. Combining the CDR3 with reference TRBV11-2 and TRBJ2-5 gives the whole variable domain EAGVAQSPRYKIIEKRQSVAFWCNPISGHATLYWYQQILGQGPKLLIQFQNNGVVDDSQLPKDRFSAERLKGVDSTLKIQPAKLEDSAVYLCASSLDQAGAGETQYFGPGTRLLVL.

The V gene is TRBV7-2, the J gene TRBJ2-7; TRBD1 agrees at 8 bases. CDR1 is SGHTA and CDR2 is FQGNSA in the germline V gene. The CDR3 is 15 residues long. Germline trimming cut 5 bases from V and 6 bases from J; bases unmatched to any gene: 12. This CDR3 is CASSQDWTGFGEQYF. The CDR3 DNA is TGTGCCAGCAGCCAGGACTGGACAGGGTTTGGCGAGCAGTACTTC.

The CDR3 here is CASRPFGEGGSNSPLHF. The CDR3 nucleotides read TGTGCCAGCAGACCTTTTGGCGAGGGAGGGAGTAATTCACCCCTCCACTTT. The chain links TRBV28 to TRBJ1-6; D not resolved. In germline, CDR1 is MDHEN, CDR2 SYDVKM. The CDR3 is made up of 17 amino acids. The ends were cut back, 6 bases at V and 6 bases at J, with 21 bases in the middle.

This clone is a singleton in its sample. V gene TRBV5-6 combines with J gene TRBJ1-1; D might be TRBD1 (5 bases). The CDR3 totals 13 residues. V was clipped by 2 bases and J by 1 base, with 6 bases between them. The germline V gene has CDR1 SGHDT and CDR2 YYEEEE. The CDR3 DNA reads as TGTGCCAGCAGCTTCGGACAGAACACTGAAGCTTTCTTT. Amino acid sequence: CASSFGQNTEAFF. Full variable domain (outside the CDR3, taken from reference TRBV5-6 and TRBJ1-1): DAGVTQSPTHLIKTRGQQVTLRCSPKSGHDTVSWYQQALGQGPQFIFQYYEEEERQRGNFPDRFSGHQFPNYSSELNVNALLLGDSALYLCASSFGQNTEAFFGQGTRLTVV.

The rearrangement links TRBV10-2 to TRBJ2-7; D gene unclear. Germline V CDR1 and CDR2: WSHSY, SAAADI. This CDR3 has 13 amino acids. Trimming shortened V by 4 bases and J by 2 bases, and 9 bases separated the two germline ends. Written as DNA, the CDR3 is TGCGCCAGCAGTGCCGGTCAGCCCTACGAGCAGTACTTC. This sequence encodes CASSAGQPYEQYF.